A single sample gave rise to the 9 T cell receptor beta chains below, sequenced in a study of cytomegalovirus exposure and HLA in healthy donors. Assay: immunoSEQ multiplex PCR; the TCRdb copy retains only in-frame clones and omits some. In the table there are about 160,000 clones, roughly nine tenths of which are singletons. Sample: PBMCs. The receptors stem from a man aged 18 to 35 in good health and CMV-seropositive.

The gene calls are TRBV4-1 and TRBJ2-7, with 9 bases matching TRBD1. This CDR3 is built from 16 residues. J gave up 3 bases and V 6 bases, and 12 bases lay outside the gene matches. CDR1 and CDR2 from the germline V gene are MGHRA and YSYEKL. CDR3 sequence reads: CASSPTTTGGFYEQYF. The DNA for the CDR3 is TGCGCCAGCAGTCCGACGACGACAGGGGGATTCTACGAGCAGTACTTC.

This rearrangement joins TRBV7-3 to TRBJ1-1; TRBD1 matches at 9 bases. After removal of 5 bases from V and 4 bases from J, the junction contained 5 bases not matched to a gene. Germline CDR1 and CDR2: SGHTA and FQGTGA. This CDR3 has 14 amino acids. CDR3 DNA: TGTGCCAGCAGCAAACAGGGGGCGGGCACTGAAGCTTTCTTT. Protein sequence: CASSKQGAGTEAFF.

This clone was detected a few times. The chain uses TRBV14 and TRBJ1-2; D is uncertain. CDR3 size: 17 residues. Germline CDR1 reads SGHDN; CDR2 reads FVKESK. The V end lost 0 bases, the J end lost 2 bases, and 16 bases lay between the germline ends. In DNA form, the CDR3 reads TGTGCCAGCAGCCAAGACCTCCGTCGGGGTATGAACTATGGCTACACCTTC. Translated: CASSQDLRRGMNYGYTF.

The V gene is TRBV4-2, the J gene TRBJ2-4; D not resolved. CDR1 is LGHNA and CDR2 is YNFKEQ in the germline V gene. There are 16 residues in the CDR3. V lost 0 bases and J 0 bases, leaving 9 bases between the germline ends. The CDR3 DNA reads as TGTGCCAGCAGCCAAGATCTTGGCACAGCCAAAAACATTCAGTACTTC. It codes for CASSQDLGTAKNIQYF.

The CDR3 here is CASSSRTSGRVDTQYF. The CDR3, as DNA: TGTGCCAGCAGTTCGCGGACTAGCGGGAGGGTGGATACGCAGTATTTT. The genes are TRBV27 and TRBJ2-3, with TRBD2 identical over 15 bases. Germline assignment: CDR1 MNHEY and CDR2 SMNVEV (reference sequence). This CDR3 spans 16 amino acids. V lost 4 bases to trimming and J lost 6 bases; unmatched junction nucleotides: 5.

This chain joins TRBV9 and TRBJ2-1; 8 nucleotides agree with TRBD2. The CDR3 sequence is 17 residues long. V lost 0 bases to trimming and J lost 3 bases; unmatched junction nucleotides: 8. Germline CDR1 and CDR2: SGDLS and YYNGEE. The CDR3 here is CASSVVPRSGIYNEQFF. The CDR3 DNA sequence: TGTGCCAGCAGCGTAGTTCCTCGTAGCGGGATCTACAATGAGCAGTTCTTC. The full variable domain, its missing parts supplied by reference TRBV9 and TRBJ2-1, is DSGVTQTPKHLITATGQRVTLRCSPRSGDLSVYWYQQSLDQGLQFLIQYYNGEERAKGNILERFSAQQFPDLHSELNLSSLELGDSALYFCASSVVPRSGIYNEQFFGPGTRLTVL.

The V call is TRBV5-6, the J call TRBJ2-7, with a possible D match to TRBD2 (5 bases). With 3 bases removed from V and 6 bases from J, the gap between germline ends came to 19 bases. CDR1 is SGHDT, CDR2 YYEEEE, per germline. The CDR3 totals 15 residues. Here the CDR3 DNA reads TGTGCCAGCAGCTCTCCTATGGGTGGGAGTTCCGAGCAGTACTTC. It is translated as CASSSPMGGSSEQYF.

The chain joins TRBV4-1 to TRBJ1-5, with D possibly being TRBD1 (6 bases). CDR3 length equals 17 residues. Trimming left V 1 base short and J 2 bases short, with 15 bases between. The germline gives CDR1 MGHRA, CDR2 YSYEKL. CDR3 region: CASSQGMVGGGNQPQHF. CDR3 nucleotides: TGCGCCAGCAGCCAAGGTATGGTAGGGGGGGGCAATCAGCCCCAGCATTTT.

The count of this clone is one. The chain employs TRBV5-1 and TRBJ2-3; perhaps TRBD2 as D (5 bases). The germline V gene encodes CDR1 SGHRS and CDR2 YFSETQ. V dropped 4 bases and J dropped 4 bases, with 7 bases sitting between them. This CDR3 has 12 residues. The CDR3 sequence: CASSAEADTQYF. DNA for the CDR3: TGCGCCAGCAGCGCGGAGGCAGATACGCAGTATTTT.